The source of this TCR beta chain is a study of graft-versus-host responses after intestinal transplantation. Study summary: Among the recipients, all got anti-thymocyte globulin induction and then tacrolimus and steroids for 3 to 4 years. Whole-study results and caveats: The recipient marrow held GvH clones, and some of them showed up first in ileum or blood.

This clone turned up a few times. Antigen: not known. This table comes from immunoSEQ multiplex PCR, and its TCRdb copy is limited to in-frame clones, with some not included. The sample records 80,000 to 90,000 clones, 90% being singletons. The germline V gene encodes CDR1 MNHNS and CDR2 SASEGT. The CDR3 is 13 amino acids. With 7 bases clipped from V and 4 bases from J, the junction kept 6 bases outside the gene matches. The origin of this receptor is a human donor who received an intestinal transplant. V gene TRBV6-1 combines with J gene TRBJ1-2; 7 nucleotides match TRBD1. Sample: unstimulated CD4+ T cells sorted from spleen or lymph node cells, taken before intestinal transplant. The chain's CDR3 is CASTIQGIYGYTF. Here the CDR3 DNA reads TGTGCCAGCACCATACAGGGGATCTATGGCTACACCTTC.